Presented here are 27 T cell receptor beta chains from one specimen sequenced in a study of T cell responses to AZD1222 COVID-19 vaccine (dated by TCRdb to 2020 to 2023). This sample's time point label indicates: baseline before first vaccination. The sample's treatment or condition label, in plain terms: meningococcal conjugate vaccine given as trial control. Library prep was done by the immunoSEQ multiplex PCR assay. Not all clones reach the TCRdb copy of this immuneACCESS table, which keeps in-frame sequences only. Checked studies attribute under half of the gap to unresolved V genes and leave the rest unexplained. Recorded for this sample are 200,000 or so clones; over 80% of them occurred a single time. The ten largest make up 2.5% to 3% of the sample. Specimen: peripheral blood, collected on day 0 of MenACWY control vaccination. Source of these receptors: an adult in good health.

The chain combines TRBV7-9 with TRBJ2-2; 14 bases are a match to TRBD2. The CDR3 is made up of 15 amino acids. V was clipped by 5 bases and J by 6 bases; unmatched bases: 2. Germline CDR1 reads SEHNR; CDR2 reads FQNEAQ (reference sequence). CDR3 residues: CASSTGLAGAGELFF. In DNA, the CDR3 is TGTGCCAGCAGCACGGGACTAGCGGGAGCCGGGGAGCTGTTTTTT.

The table lists this clone with a few counts. V is TRBV19 and J is TRBJ1-1; 9 positions agree with TRBD1. Germline CDR1 reads LNHDA; CDR2 reads SQIVND (reference sequence). This CDR3 region has 12 residues. Trimming took 5 bases from V and 11 from J; bases not matched to a gene: 6. The DNA for the CDR3 is TGTGCCAGTAGTTTCCGGACAGGGGAGGCTTTCTTT. It codes for CASSFRTGEAFF.

J is TRBJ2-7 and V is TRBV9; 7 nucleotides match TRBD1. Germline V gives CDR1 SGDLS, CDR2 YYNGEE. The CDR3 covers 15 residues. After removal of 0 bases from V and 0 bases from J, the junction contained 3 bases not matched to a gene. This CDR3 reads CASSVGDSTSYEQYF. The CDR3, as DNA: TGTGCCAGCAGCGTAGGGGACAGTACCTCCTACGAGCAGTACTTC. Combining the CDR3 with reference TRBV9 and TRBJ2-7 gives the whole variable domain DSGVTQTPKHLITATGQRVTLRCSPRSGDLSVYWYQQSLDQGLQFLIQYYNGEERAKGNILERFSAQQFPDLHSELNLSSLELGDSALYFCASSVGDSTSYEQYFGPGTRLTVT.

The chain combines TRBV25-1 with TRBJ1-2, with 8 bases lining up with TRBD1. The V gene's germline CDR1 is MGHDK and CDR2 SYGVNS. V gave up 2 bases and J gave up 8 bases; unmatched junction bases: 7. The CDR3 contains 14 residues. CDR3: CASSERDRNDGYTF. In DNA, the CDR3 is TGTGCCAGCAGTGAAAGGGACAGGAACGACGGCTACACCTTC.

The gene calls are TRBV9 and TRBJ1-1; no clear D. CDR3 length: 15 residues. Trimming pared 3 bases from V and 0 bases from J, leaving 12 bases between. The V gene's germline CDR1 is SGDLS and CDR2 YYNGEE. CDR3 coding DNA: TGTGCCAGCAGCGCTGAAGGACGGATGAACACTGAAGCTTTCTTT. It specifies CASSAEGRMNTEAFF.

This clone has more than one count but fewer than ten. The chain's CDR3 is CASVSTGGATEAFF. In DNA form, the CDR3 reads TGTGCCAGCGTCAGTACAGGGGGCGCGACTGAAGCTTTCTTT. V and J are TRBV11-2 and TRBJ1-1; 9 nucleotides match TRBD1. Germline CDR1 reads SGHAT; CDR2 reads FQNNGV. The trim removed 8 bases at V and 5 bases at J, leaving 9 bases unmatched. The CDR3 has 14 amino acids.

J is TRBJ1-2 and V is TRBV12-3 or TRBV12-4; D perhaps matches TRBD1 (5 bases). The CDR3 length is 13 residues. V lost 8 bases, J lost 8 bases, and 18 bases lay in between. CDR3 nucleotides: TGTGCCAGCCTTTTTACTACATCAGGGGGCTACACCTTC. Encoded protein: CASLFTTSGGYTF.

The chain couples TRBV5-1 to TRBJ2-1; 13 nucleotides match TRBD2. The CDR3 length is 18 residues. Losses at the gene ends were 0 bases for V and 9 bases for J; bases not matched to a gene: 12. Germline V CDR1 and CDR2: SGHRS, YFSETQ. This CDR3 reads CASSLGLRTSGSPLEQFF. CDR3 nucleotides: TGCGCCAGCAGCTTGGGCCTTAGGACTAGCGGGAGCCCGCTTGAGCAGTTCTTC.

The chain couples TRBV29-1 to TRBJ1-4; D is ambiguous. Germline CDR1 SQVTM, CDR2 ANQGSEA. The CDR3 has 13 residues. V was cut by 6 bases and J by 7 bases, with 15 bases left in between. The CDR3 is CSVTDPASEKLFF. The CDR3, as DNA: TGCAGCGTAACCGACCCCGCAAGTGAAAAACTGTTTTTT. Combining the CDR3 with reference TRBV29-1 and TRBJ1-4 gives the whole variable domain SAVISQKPSRDICQRGTSLTIQCQVDSQVTMMFWYRQQPGQSLTLIATANQGSEATYESGFVIDKFPISRPNLTFSTLTVSNMSPEDSSIYLCSVTDPASEKLFFGSGTQLSVL.

For the CDR3, the DNA is TGTGCCAGCAGTCGAAAGTGGGGACAGGGGACGCCCTACGAGCAGTACTTC. Protein sequence: CASSRKWGQGTPYEQYF. V and J are TRBV6-6 and TRBJ2-7; TRBD1 matches at 10 bases. CDR3 size: 17 residues. The V segment lost 5 bases and the J segment 2 bases; nucleotides outside the gene matches: 12. CDR1 is MNHNY, CDR2 SVGAGI, per germline (reference sequence).

J is TRBJ1-2 and V is TRBV4-1, with unresolved D. Germline assignment: CDR1 MGHRA and CDR2 YSYEKL. The CDR3 runs 15 residues. V shed 0 bases and J shed 1 base, with 9 bases lying between them. The CDR3 coding sequence is TGCGCCAGCAGCCAAGATCCCGCTAGTAACTATGGCTACACCTTC. Protein sequence: CASSQDPASNYGYTF.

The rearrangement links TRBV2 to TRBJ2-2; 8 nucleotides align to TRBD1. The CDR3 has 17 amino acids. Germline V lookup: CDR1 SNHLY, CDR2 FYNNEI. V was clipped by 4 bases and J by 7 bases; unmatched bases: 14. This chain's CDR3 is CASSVTGALLGVGELFF. CDR3 coding DNA: TGTGCCAGCAGTGTGACAGGGGCCCTGCTTGGTGTCGGGGAGCTGTTTTTT.

The chain employs TRBV7-8 and TRBJ1-6; no reliable D call. CDR1 and CDR2 (germline): SGHVS, FQNEAQ. Trimming left V 1 base short and J 7 bases short, with 8 bases between. This CDR3 comprises 14 residues. CDR3 nucleotide sequence: TGTGCCAGCAGCTTAGTTCAGCAAAATTCACCCCTCCACTTT. Translated, it gives CASSLVQQNSPLHF.

The chain's CDR3 is CASSQTEVRPQHF. In DNA form, the CDR3 reads TGTGCCAGCAGCCAAACCGAGGTACGGCCCCAGCATTTT. V and J are TRBV7-8 and TRBJ1-5; no definite D call. Looked up from germline, CDR1 is SGHVS and CDR2 is FQNEAQ. V was trimmed by 5 bases and J by 9 bases, leaving 14 bases between them. The CDR3 runs 13 residues.

CDR3 loop: CASSEGGVTNYEQYF. DNA of the CDR3: TGTGCCAGCAGTGAAGGAGGGGTGACAAACTACGAGCAGTACTTC. This chain uses TRBV6-1 with TRBJ2-7, with D perhaps matching TRBD1 or TRBD2 (5 bases each). Germline V CDR1 and CDR2: MNHNS, SASEGT. CDR3 length: 15 amino acids. Trimming cost V 1 base and J 3 bases, with 13 bases left between them.

This chain joins TRBV9 and TRBJ2-3, with D unresolved. CDR3 length: 15 amino acids. V was pared by 0 bases and J by 0 bases, with 8 bases between. Per germline, CDR1 SGDLS and CDR2 YYNGEE. CDR3 residues: CASSVVSSSTDTQYF. CDR3 sequence (DNA): TGTGCCAGCAGCGTAGTCTCTTCTAGCACAGATACGCAGTATTTT.

J is TRBJ1-1 and V is TRBV5-1; tentative D call: TRBD1 (5 bases). The CDR3 is made up of 13 amino acids. In germline, CDR1 is SGHRS, CDR2 YFSETQ. V shed 7 bases and J shed 4 bases, with 14 bases lying between them. The CDR3 DNA is TGCGCCAGCGAATCTCAGGGTTCCACTGAAGCTTTCTTT. Its protein is CASESQGSTEAFF.

The V and J genes are TRBV7-2 and TRBJ1-6; 11 bases are a match to TRBD1. Per the germline V gene, CDR1 is SGHTA and CDR2 is FQGNSA. With 5 bases clipped from V and 6 bases from J, the junction kept 3 bases outside the gene matches. This CDR3 contains 15 residues. Here the CDR3 reads CASSRGQGGNSPLHF. The CDR3 nucleotides read TGTGCCAGCAGCAGGGGACAGGGGGGTAATTCACCCCTCCACTTT. The full variable domain, with the rest looked up from reference TRBV7-2 and TRBJ1-6, is GAGVSQSPSNKVTEKGKDVELRCDPISGHTALYWYRQSLGQGLEFLIYFQGNSAPDKSGLPSDRFSAERTGGSVSTLTIQRTQQEDSAVYLCASSRGQGGNSPLHFGNGTRLTVT.

Only one count was recorded for this clone. V gene TRBV28 combines with J gene TRBJ1-1, with D uncertain. Trimming stripped 7 bases from V and 1 base from J, with 7 bases between. Per the germline V gene, CDR1 is MDHEN and CDR2 is SYDVKM. The CDR3 sequence is 12 residues long. CDR3 coding DNA: TGTGCCAGCACTAGTACGAACACTGAAGCTTTCTTT. Amino acid sequence: CASTSTNTEAFF.

The V and J genes are TRBV2 and TRBJ1-5; no reliable D call. V was pared by 7 bases and J by 6 bases, with 13 bases between. The CDR3 is 13 residues long. Germline CDR1 reads SNHLY; CDR2 reads FYNNEI. The chain's CDR3 is CASKVQVAQPQHF. In DNA form, the CDR3 reads TGTGCCAGCAAGGTTCAAGTGGCTCAGCCCCAGCATTTT. Filled out from reference TRBV2 and TRBJ1-5, the complete variable domain reads EPEVTQTPSHQVTQMGQEVILRCVPISNHLYFYWYRQILGQKVEFLVSFYNNEISEKSEIFDDQFSVERPDGSNFTLKIRSTKLEDSAMYFCASKVQVAQPQHFGDGTRLSIL.

The J gene is TRBJ1-3, the V gene TRBV6-5; 9 positions match TRBD1. Germline V CDR1 and CDR2: MNHEY, SVGAGI. Trimming took 6 bases from V and 4 from J; bases not matched to a gene: 1. This CDR3 is 13 amino acids long. CDR3 region: CASSGQGGNTIYF. CDR3 bases: TGTGCCAGCAGCGGACAGGGGGGAAACACCATATATTTT.

This clone has just a few counts. The chain uses TRBV4-2 and TRBJ2-3, with D perhaps matching TRBD2 (5 bases). V was pared by 1 base and J by 1 base, with 9 bases between. Germline V CDR1 and CDR2: LGHNA, YNFKEQ. The CDR3 sequence is 15 residues long. CDR3 in amino acids: CASSQAGLGTDTQYF. The CDR3 region has the DNA TGTGCCAGCAGCCAAGCCGGACTGGGCACAGATACGCAGTATTTT.

This clone was detected only once. V gene TRBV7-9 combines with J gene TRBJ2-7, with D perhaps matching TRBD2 (5 bases). Germline values: CDR1 SEHNR, CDR2 FQNEAQ (reference sequence). V was pared by 1 base and J by 1 base, with 11 bases between. This CDR3 is 15 amino acids long. CDR3: CASSLVPGISYEQYF. The CDR3 region has the DNA TGTGCCAGCAGCTTAGTCCCCGGGATATCCTACGAGCAGTACTTC.

The genes are TRBV6-5 and TRBJ2-3; D not resolved. The CDR3 consists of 15 residues. Germline CDR1 is MNHEY and CDR2 is SVGAGI. V dropped 4 bases and J dropped 0 bases, with 11 bases sitting between them. The CDR3 reads CASSWSEASTDTQYF. As DNA, the CDR3 is TGTGCCAGCAGTTGGAGCGAGGCTAGCACAGATACGCAGTATTTT.

J is TRBJ2-5 and V is TRBV14; D is uncertain. Germline-derived CDR1 and CDR2 are SGHDN and FVKESK. V dropped 4 bases and J dropped 5 bases, with 26 bases sitting between them. This CDR3 contains 18 residues. The CDR3 DNA follows: TGTGCCAGCAGCCCCCGGGCCACGCAGGCCACGCGGCGGGAGACCCAGTACTTC. Amino acids: CASSPRATQATRRETQYF.

The chain carries TRBV7-3 and TRBJ2-1; 7 bases are shared with TRBD2. Germline V lookup: CDR1 SGHTA, CDR2 FQGTGA. V shed 5 bases, J shed 12 bases, and the junction held 13 bases outside the gene matches. The CDR3 has 14 residues. In DNA form, the CDR3 reads TGTGCCAGCAGCCCCGGTGGGGCGGGAGACAGGCAGTTCTTC. Its protein product is CASSPGGAGDRQFF.

This rearrangement joins TRBV24-1 to TRBJ2-1; 10 nucleotides agree with TRBD2. V was pared by 3 bases and J by 6 bases, with 13 bases of the junction left unmatched. CDR3 length equals 18 residues. Germline V gives CDR1 KGHDR, CDR2 SFDVKD. CDR3 sequence reads: CATSDISLAGEGSNEQFF. The DNA of the CDR3 is TGTGCCACCAGTGATATCTCTCTAGCGGGAGAAGGATCCAATGAGCAGTTCTTC.